This is a list of T cell receptor beta chains from one sample in a study of vaccination effects on CD4 cells after COVID-19. No antigen is known for these receptors. Some clones are missing from TCRdb's copy, which holds only in-frame ones; the method was immunoSEQ multiplex PCR. The table shows approximately 70,000 clones, with approximately 82% occurring only once. Sequences were derived from CD4+ T cells from PBMCs cultured with HCoV-229E spike peptides, sampled after COVID-19 vaccination. The receptor source for this set is a human donor who received a COVID-19 vaccine. The CDR3 runs from the conserved cysteine through the conserved F or W. A D gene is named only where the DNA matches it firmly. Clone size, where shown, is once, few, many, or a class for clones that have expanded.

>.|few|TRBJ1-4|TRBV27
CASSLSLITTGDGKLFF
TGTGCCAGCAGTTTATCGCTAATAACGACGGGGGACGGAAAACTGTTTTTT
>TRBD1|.|TRBJ2-3|TRBV30
CAWSTRDRTTQYF
TGTGCCTGGAGTACCAGGGACAGGACGACGCAGTATTTT
>TRBD1|.|TRBJ1-6|TRBV7-8
CASSAPRGQGVNSPLHF
TGTGCCAGCAGCGCTCCTAGGGGACAGGGGGTTAATTCACCCCTCCACTTT
>.|.|TRBJ1-6|TRBV10-3
CAISERGLPYNSPLHF
TGTGCCATCAGTGAACGGGGGCTTCCCTATAATTCACCCCTCCACTTT
>.|.|TRBJ2-2|TRBV7-3
CASSSKDSSTGELFF
TGTGCCAGCAGCTCAAAGGACAGTTCGACCGGGGAGCTGTTTTTT
>.|few|TRBJ2-3|TRBV19
CASSIFRGSTDTQYF
TGTGCCAGTAGTATATTTCGGGGGAGCACAGATACGCAGTATTTT
>TRBD1|few|TRBJ2-1|TRBV7-2
CASSLQAGGHNEQFF
TGTGCCAGCAGCTTACAGGCAGGGGGCCACAATGAGCAGTTCTTC
>TRBD2|.|TRBJ2-5|TRBV5-5
CASSSRGNQETQYF
TGTGCCAGCAGCTCGCGGGGGAACCAAGAGACCCAGTACTTC
>TRBD1|once|TRBJ1-4|TRBV7-8
CASSRGDRLLGEKLFF
TGTGCCAGCAGCCGAGGGGACAGGCTCCTAGGTGAAAAACTGTTTTTT
>.|.|TRBJ2-1|TRBV3-1/TRBV3-2
CASSQIGNYNEQFF
TGTGCCAGCAGCCAAATCGGGAACTACAATGAGCAGTTCTTC
>.|once|TRBJ2-5|TRBV28
CASTRGATGMETQYF
TGTGCCAGCACGAGGGGGGCGACAGGGATGGAGACCCAGTACTTC
>.|once|TRBJ2-2|TRBV18
CASSPPIGGETGELFF
TGTGCCAGCTCACCACCGATCGGGGGAGAGACCGGGGAGCTGTTTTTT
>.|.|TRBJ2-1|TRBV27
CASSSLRGTTWMDNEQFF
TGTGCCAGCAGTTCCCTGAGGGGAACCACTTGGATGGACAATGAGCAGTTCTTC
>.|.|TRBJ2-5|TRBV4-1
CASRRALQETQYF
TGCGCCAGCAGAAGAGCGCTCCAAGAGACCCAGTACTTC
>.|.|TRBJ1-1|TRBV7-9
CASSLSGTNTEAFF
TGTGCCAGCAGCTTATCCGGGACGAACACTGAAGCTTTCTTT
>.|.|TRBJ2-3|TRBV27
CASSLSNPSPGDTQYF
TGTGCCAGCAGTTTGTCAAACCCTTCCCCTGGAGATACGCAGTATTTT
>.|.|TRBJ1-5|TRBV2
CASSPRDRNQPQHF
TGTGCCAGCAGCCCCCGGGACCGCAATCAGCCCCAGCATTTT
>.|.|TRBJ1-5|TRBV30
CAWSESSNQPQHF
TGTGCCTGGAGTGAAAGCTCAAATCAGCCCCAGCATTTT
>.|.|TRBJ2-3|TRBV30
CAWKQDMADTQYF
TGTGCCTGGAAACAGGATATGGCAGATACGCAGTATTTT
>TRBD1|.|TRBJ1-1|TRBV19
CASSIGGQGGGWGMNTEAFF
TGTGCCAGTAGTATAGGAGGACAGGGAGGCGGATGGGGTATGAACACTGAAGCTTTCTTT
>.|.|TRBJ1-1|TRBV18
CASSPNRNTEAFF
TGTGCCAGCTCACCAAACAGAAACACTGAAGCTTTCTTT
>.|.|TRBJ1-2|TRBV5-1
CASSLPEAGGGGYTF
TGCGCCAGCAGCTTGCCCGAGGCGGGGGGAGGCGGCTACACCTTC
>.|.|TRBJ1-3|TRBV18
CASSPGTGGNTIYF
TGTGCCAGCTCACCCGGGACTGGGGGAAACACCATATATTTT
>.|.|TRBJ1-2|TRBV5-4
CASSLASSYYGYTF
TGTGCCAGCAGCTTGGCCTCATCTTACTATGGCTACACCTTC
>.|.|TRBJ2-5|TRBV9
CASSVGSRISQETQYF
TGTGCCAGCAGCGTAGGGTCGCGGATCAGCCAAGAGACCCAGTACTTC
>TRBD1|.|TRBJ1-2|TRBV4-1
CASSPGEGASIVGYTF
TGCGCCAGCAGCCCGGGAGAGGGGGCCTCGATCGTTGGCTACACCTTC
>.|.|TRBJ1-5|TRBV2
CASSERRENQPQHF
TGTGCCAGCAGTGAACGCAGGGAAAATCAGCCCCAGCATTTT
>TRBD1|.|TRBJ1-2|TRBV9
CASSARGGRGRYGYTF
TGTGCCAGCAGCGCTAGGGGGGGCAGGGGGCGTTATGGCTACACCTTC
>.|once|TRBJ1-1|TRBV6-5
CASSYMGRENTEAFF
TGTGCCAGCAGTTATATGGGCAGGGAGAACACTGAAGCTTTCTTT
>.|.|TRBJ2-1|TRBV28
CASSLGGRGPFF
TGTGCCAGCAGTTTAGGAGGGAGGGGGCCGTTCTTC
>TRBD2|.|TRBJ2-3|TRBV10-2
CASSEAGDLTDF
TGCGCCAGCAGTGAAGCGGGGGACCTTACAGATTTT
>TRBD2|few|TRBJ2-5|TRBV5-1
CASEVAGGVQETQYF
TGCGCCAGCGAGGTAGCGGGGGGGGTCCAAGAGACCCAGTACTTC
>.|.|TRBJ1-1|TRBV20-1
CSASTGRPHTEAFF
TGCAGTGCTAGTACGGGGCGCCCACACACTGAAGCTTTCTTT
>.|.|TRBJ2-3|TRBV5-1
CASSARTASTDTQYF
TGCGCCAGCAGCGCCCGGACGGCTAGCACAGATACGCAGTATTTT
>.|.|TRBJ1-2|TRBV24-1
CATSVLGGGYTF
TGTGCCACCAGTGTCCTTGGGGGAGGCTACACCTTC
>.|.|TRBJ1-1|TRBV7-9
CASSTSGFSEAFF
TGTGCCAGCAGTACCTCTGGGTTTTCTGAAGCTTTCTTT
>.|few|TRBJ2-5|TRBV7-7
CASSPRPGTSQETQYF
TGTGCCAGCAGCCCGCGACCGGGAACCTCCCAAGAGACCCAGTACTTC
>.|.|TRBJ2-3|TRBV20-1
CSAAVTGTQYF
TGCAGTGCCGCTGTGACGGGTACGCAGTATTTT
>TRBD2|.|TRBJ2-6|TRBV6-4
CASSEAGTGANVLTF
TGTGCCAGCAGTGAAGCGGGGACTGGGGCCAACGTCCTGACTTTC
>TRBD2|.|TRBJ2-2|TRBV7-3
CASSLAGGPTGELFF
TGTGCCAGCAGCTTAGCGGGGGGGCCAACCGGGGAGCTGTTTTTT
>.|.|TRBJ1-5|TRBV12-3/TRBV12-4
CASVKNSNQPQHF
TGTGCCAGCGTAAAGAATAGCAATCAGCCCCAGCATTTT
>TRBD1|.|TRBJ2-1|TRBV5-1
CASRDPQGAYNEQFF
TGCGCCAGCAGAGATCCACAGGGGGCCTACAATGAGCAGTTCTTC
>TRBD1|.|TRBJ2-5|TRBV6-4
CASSVWQGAETQYF
TGTGCCAGCAGTGTGTGGCAGGGGGCAGAGACCCAGTACTTC
>.|.|TRBJ1-6|TRBV19
CASSISGGVPGSPLHF
TGTGCCAGTAGTATAAGCGGAGGGGTCCCGGGCTCACCCCTCCACTTT
>.|.|TRBJ1-3|TRBV9
CASSVAQGQGNTIYF
TGTGCCAGCAGCGTAGCACAGGGCCAGGGAAACACCATATATTTT
>.|.|TRBJ2-2|TRBV5-1
CASSRAPDGELFF
TGCGCCAGCAGCCGGGCCCCGGACGGGGAGCTGTTTTTT